Following are 18 T cell receptor beta chains from one sample sequenced in a study of shared clonotypes between healthy human individuals. Profiled with immunoSEQ multiplex PCR; TCRdb holds only in-frame clones, not every one. The profile shows about 490,000 clones, around 78% of them singletons. The sample consisted of PBMCs. The receptors originated from a woman between 40 and 50 years old in good health. Some clones in this sample may be carry-over from other donors' samples.

The chain uses TRBV2 and TRBJ2-7, with TRBD1 identical over 8 bases. CDR3 size: 14 residues. The trim removed 5 bases at V and 3 bases at J, leaving 6 bases unmatched. Germline V lookup: CDR1 SNHLY, CDR2 FYNNEI. For the CDR3, the DNA is TGTGCCAGCAGTACTCGGGACAGGTACTACGAGCAGTACTTC. It is translated as CASSTRDRYYEQYF. Combining the CDR3 with reference TRBV2 and TRBJ2-7 gives the whole variable domain EPEVTQTPSHQVTQMGQEVILRCVPISNHLYFYWYRQILGQKVEFLVSFYNNEISEKSEIFDDQFSVERPDGSNFTLKIRSTKLEDSAMYFCASSTRDRYYEQYFGPGTRLTVT.

This clone was counted many times. The chain recombines TRBV28 with TRBJ1-1, with a weak D call TRBD1 (6 bases). The V gene's germline CDR1 is MDHEN and CDR2 SYDVKM. The length of the CDR3 is 14 residues. V lost 4 bases and J 3 bases, leaving 12 bases between the germline ends. The CDR3 DNA sequence: TGTGCCAGCAGTTCCCACAGGGCTCACACTGAAGCTTTCTTT. This encodes CASSSHRAHTEAFF.

The V call is TRBV6-1, the J call TRBJ2-3, with 7 bases lining up with TRBD2. CDR1 MNHNS and CDR2 SASEGT come from the germline V gene. The trim removed 0 bases at V and 2 bases at J, leaving 5 bases unmatched. The CDR3 is 16 amino acids. CDR3 nucleotides: TGTGCCAGCAGTGAAGCGGGGGGGACGGCCACAGATACGCAGTATTTT. Encoded protein: CASSEAGGTATDTQYF.

V and J are TRBV5-1 and TRBJ1-4; D is perhaps TRBD1 (6 bases). Germline V lookup: CDR1 SGHRS, CDR2 YFSETQ. V dropped 4 bases and J dropped 5 bases, with 15 bases sitting between them. This CDR3 contains 15 residues. CDR3 coding DNA: TGCGCCAGCAGCCGAACACAGGGAACAAATGAAAAACTGTTTTTT. Protein sequence: CASSRTQGTNEKLFF. The whole variable domain, remainder taken from reference TRBV5-1 and TRBJ1-4, is KAGVTQTPRYLIKTRGQQVTLSCSPISGHRSVSWYQQTPGQGLQFLFEYFSETQRNKGNFPGRFSGRQFSNSRSEMNVSTLELGDSALYLCASSRTQGTNEKLFFGSGTQLSVL.

The table lists this clone with a few counts. Other DNA sequences in this specimen translate into the identical CDR3. The V and J genes are TRBV28 and TRBJ2-7; TRBD1 might be the D (6 bases). CDR1 and CDR2 from the germline V gene are MDHEN and SYDVKM. V was cut by 8 bases and J by 3 bases, with 11 bases left in between. This CDR3 spans 12 amino acids. The CDR3 region is CASGGQRYEQYF. The DNA of the CDR3 is TGTGCCAGCGGTGGACAGCGCTACGAGCAGTACTTC.

The count of this clone is one. The J gene is TRBJ2-5, the V gene TRBV18; TRBD2 might be the D (6 bases). This CDR3 is built from 15 residues. The V gene's germline CDR1 is KGHSH and CDR2 LQKENI. Trimming took off 3 bases at V and 2 bases at J, with 13 bases between the two ends. CDR3 sequence (DNA): TGTGCCAGCTCACCCCGGAGGGCGAGTCAAGAGACCCAGTACTTC. Its translation is CASSPRRASQETQYF. Full variable domain (rest looked up from reference TRBV18 and TRBJ2-5): NAGVMQNPRHLVRRRGQEARLRCSPMKGHSHVYWYRQLPEEGLKFMVYLQKENIIDESGMPKERFSAEFPKEGPSILRIQQVVRGDSAAYFCASSPRRASQETQYFGPGTRLLVL.

This clone was seen a single time. One junction end does not reproduce the germline sequence, and a read error may be involved. The genes are TRBV2 and TRBJ2-7, with TRBD2 matching 8 bases. The CDR3 extends over 12 amino acids. The germline V gene encodes CDR1 SNHLY and CDR2 FYNNEI. The CDR3 bases are TGTGTCAGCAACAGAGCGGGAGCCGAGCAGTACTTC. It translates to CVSNRAGAEQYF. The whole variable domain, filled in from reference TRBV2 and TRBJ2-7, reads EPEVTQTPSHQVTQMGQEVILRCVPISNHLYFYWYRQILGQKVEFLVSFYNNEISEKSEIFDDQFSVERPDGSNFTLKIRSTKLEDSAMYFCVSNRAGAEQYFGPGTRLTVT.

This clone was seen a handful of times. The chain recombines TRBV10-3 with TRBJ2-5; 7 positions agree with TRBD2. The J call is in doubt because the DNA end fits TRBJ2-7 better. The CDR3 covers 16 residues. CDR1 ENHRY and CDR2 SYGVKD come from the germline V gene. The DNA of the CDR3 is TGTGCCATCAGTGAGTCGAGTTATGGCGGGAGTTCCGAGCAGTACTTC. This codes for CAISESSYGGSSEQYF.

The chain joins TRBV18 to TRBJ2-1, with a possible D match to TRBD1 (5 bases). The V end lost 1 base, the J end lost 6 bases, and 13 bases lay between the germline ends. This CDR3 has 15 residues. Germline V gene sequence: CDR1 KGHSH, CDR2 LQKENI. CDR3 coding DNA: TGTGCCAGCTCACCACAAAGGGGCGGACGCAATGAGCAGTTCTTC. This gives the protein CASSPQRGGRNEQFF.

The V and J genes are TRBV2 and TRBJ2-7; D may be TRBD2 (5 bases). From germline, CDR1 is SNHLY and CDR2 FYNNEI. V lost 4 bases to trimming and J lost 7 bases, with 11 bases between them. The CDR3 loop spans 12 amino acids. This CDR3 reads CASSVAGGEQYF. The CDR3 bases are TGTGCCAGCAGTGTGGCAGGCGGGGAGCAGTACTTC.

Details on this clone: Only one base separates this from a far larger clonotype, so it likely reflects a read error. Within the sample, other DNA sequences also encode this same CDR3. The chain joins TRBV30 to TRBJ2-7; 10 nucleotides line up with TRBD2. Germline V gene lookup returns CDR1 GTSNPN and CDR2 SVGIG (reference sequence). This CDR3 comprises 13 residues. CDR3 protein: CAWATSGSGEQYF. The CDR3 region has the DNA TGCGCCTGGGCGACTAGCGGGTCTGGCGAGCAGTACTTC. The full variable domain, in which reference TRBV30 and TRBJ2-7 provide the parts outside the CDR3, is SQTIHQWPATLVQPVGSPLSLECTVEGTSNPNLYWYRQAAGRGLQLLFYSVGIGQISSEVPQNLSASRPQDRQFILSSKKLLLSDSGFYLCAWATSGSGEQYFGPGTRLTVT.

The chain couples TRBV29-1 to TRBJ2-5, with a possible D match to TRBD2 (5 bases). The V and J ends lost 6 bases and 1 base respectively, with 15 bases between them. Germline V gene data show CDR1 as SQVTM and CDR2 as ANQGSEA. CDR3 length: 14 amino acids. The CDR3 DNA is TGCAGCGTCGGAGGCATCCAGAGCCAAGAGACCCAGTACTTC. Amino acid sequence: CSVGGIQSQETQYF.

This clone has more than one count but fewer than ten. Other nucleotide sequences from this sample produce the same CDR3. The chain recombines TRBV10-3 with TRBJ1-5; D remains ambiguous. This CDR3 is built from 12 residues. Germline V gene lookup returns CDR1 ENHRY and CDR2 SYGVKD. V was cut by 3 bases and J by 0 bases, with 0 bases left in between. CDR3 nucleotide sequence: TGTGCCATCAGTGATAGCAATCAGCCCCAGCATTTT. It encodes CAISDSNQPQHF.

V is TRBV27 and J is TRBJ2-7; tentatively, D is TRBD1 (5 bases). V dropped 6 bases and J dropped 3 bases, with 18 bases sitting between them. Germline lookup yields CDR1 MNHEY and CDR2 SMNVEV (reference sequence). The CDR3 extends over 15 amino acids. DNA of the CDR3: TGTGCCAGCAGCTATGAGGTTCCTCAGGGCTACGAGCAGTACTTC. Protein product: CASSYEVPQGYEQYF.

This rearrangement joins TRBV4-3 to TRBJ2-5; 7 bases are shared with TRBD2. The CDR3 covers 16 residues. V shed 0 bases and J 9 bases; nucleotides not matched to a gene: 13. Germline V gene data show CDR1 as LGHNA and CDR2 as YSLEER. CDR3 DNA sequence: TGCGCCAGCAGCCAAGACGGTAGCGGGCCCCCCAGGTCCCAGTACTTC. Translating it yields CASSQDGSGPPRSQYF.

This chain links TRBV9 with TRBJ2-4; 10 bases map to TRBD1. The CDR3 sequence is 15 residues long. The germline V gene has CDR1 SGDLS and CDR2 YYNGEE. V dropped 5 bases and J dropped 1; count of bases not matched to a gene: 3. Written as DNA, the CDR3 is TGTGCCAGCAGTTCGGACAGGGGGGCCAAAAACATTCAGTACTTC. It yields the protein CASSSDRGAKNIQYF. The full variable domain, completed using reference TRBV9 and TRBJ2-4, is DSGVTQTPKHLITATGQRVTLRCSPRSGDLSVYWYQQSLDQGLQFLIQYYNGEERAKGNILERFSAQQFPDLHSELNLSSLELGDSALYFCASSSDRGAKNIQYFGAGTRLSVL.

The rearrangement joins TRBV5-1 to TRBJ1-1, with 7 bases matching TRBD1. The CDR3 length is 14 residues. Germline values: CDR1 SGHRS, CDR2 YFSETQ. Trimming took 0 bases from V and 4 from J; bases not matched to a gene: 3. For the CDR3, the DNA is TGCGCCAGCAGCTTGGGACAGGGCATCACTGAAGCTTTCTTT. Translation gives CASSLGQGITEAFF.

A note on this clone: This likely traces to a read error, being one base from a far larger clone. The sample carries other DNA sequences with the same CDR3. V and J are TRBV18 and TRBJ1-5; D gene uncertain. Looked up from germline, CDR1 is KGHSH and CDR2 is LQKENI. The CDR3 spans 14 residues. The DNA of the CDR3 is TGTGCCAGCTCACCCGCTGTGGGCAATCAGCCCCAGCATTTC. It is translated as CASSPAVGNQPQHF.